The 17 T cell receptor beta chains below were found in one sample sequenced in a study of blood T cell repertoires in COVID-19. Clones were read by immunoSEQ multiplex PCR, and TCRdb kept only the in-frame ones, dropping some. Of roughly 300,000 clones detected, more than 75% appear once; the ten largest clones hold around 1.5%. The specimen sequenced was peripheral blood. These receptors were taken from a woman in her forties or fifties with acute or convalescent COVID-19.

The CDR3 here is CASSPYDRAGNTIYF. CDR3 DNA: TGCGCCAGCAGCCCCTACGACAGGGCTGGAAACACCATATATTTT. This sequence joins TRBV5-1 and TRBJ1-3, with 7 bases identical to TRBD1. V was clipped by 4 bases and J by 2 bases; unmatched bases: 6. CDR1 SGHRS and CDR2 YFSETQ come from the germline V gene. The CDR3 sequence is 15 residues long.

The chain couples TRBV10-1 to TRBJ2-7; 11 nucleotides match TRBD1. Germline CDR1 WNHNN, CDR2 SYGVQD (reference sequence). The CDR3 extends over 13 amino acids. J lost 3 bases, V lost 8 bases, and 3 bases had no gene match. The CDR3 protein is CASPDRGRYEQYF. The CDR3 region has the DNA TGCGCCAGCCCGGACAGGGGGCGCTACGAGCAGTACTTC.

This chain joins TRBV28 and TRBJ2-3; 8 bases are a match to TRBD1. Germline CDR1 reads MDHEN; CDR2 reads SYDVKM. CDR3 length: 15 residues. V lost 6 bases to trimming and J lost 3 bases; unmatched junction nucleotides: 8. CDR3 nucleotide sequence: TGTGCCAGCAGCTTACAGGGGGTTGGGACAGATACGCAGTATTTT. Amino acids: CASSLQGVGTDTQYF.

The rearrangement joins TRBV7-3 to TRBJ2-2, with D perhaps matching TRBD1 (8 bases). Per the germline V gene, CDR1 is SGHTA and CDR2 is FQGTGA. V was shortened by 7 bases and J by 4 bases, with 28 bases between the two germline ends. The CDR3 is made up of 19 amino acids. CDR3 loop: CASTSPTGGDVPTTGELFF. CDR3 nucleotide sequence: TGTGCCAGCACCTCTCCCACAGGGGGGGATGTGCCTACCACCGGGGAGCTGTTTTTT.

This clone has a single count. The chain recombines TRBV7-9 with TRBJ1-3; D is ambiguous. V lost 0 bases and J 0 bases, leaving 12 bases between the germline ends. The CDR3 is 17 amino acids. CDR1 is SEHNR, CDR2 FQNEAQ, per germline (reference sequence). The CDR3 sequence is CASSLALAGGSGNTIYF. Here the CDR3 DNA reads TGTGCCAGCAGCTTAGCGTTGGCAGGTGGCTCTGGAAACACCATATATTTT.

V and J are TRBV18 and TRBJ2-7, with TRBD2 matching over 8 bases. V was pared by 1 base and J by 2 bases, with 10 bases of the junction left unmatched. Germline CDR1 and CDR2: KGHSH and LQKENI. The CDR3 is made up of 17 amino acids. The chain's CDR3 is CASSPLRAGVITYEQYF. The CDR3 region has the DNA TGTGCCAGCTCACCACTCAGAGCGGGAGTTATAACCTACGAGCAGTACTTC.

This clone was observed a single time. This rearrangement joins TRBV28 to TRBJ1-4, with 9 bases identical to TRBD1. This CDR3 has 12 amino acids. With 11 bases clipped from V and 8 bases from J, the junction kept 6 bases outside the gene matches. Germline CDR1 MDHEN, CDR2 SYDVKM. The CDR3 loop is CAAGTGQEKLFF. The CDR3 DNA reads as TGTGCCGCCGGGACAGGGCAGGAAAAACTGTTTTTT. The full variable domain, with the rest looked up from reference TRBV28 and TRBJ1-4, is DVKVTQSSRYLVKRTGEKVFLECVQDMDHENMFWYRQDPGLGLRLIYFSYDVKMKEKGDIPEGYSVSREKKERFSLILESASTNQTSMYLCAAGTGQEKLFFGSGTQLSVL.

This rearrangement joins TRBV28 to TRBJ2-1; D is possibly TRBD2 (6 bases). Trimming took 5 bases from V and 1 from J, leaving 12 bases between them. CDR1 and CDR2 (germline): MDHEN, SYDVKM. The CDR3 runs to 15 residues. CDR3 sequence reads: CASSAEGGSYNEQFF. DNA of the CDR3: TGTGCCAGCAGTGCGGAGGGTGGATCCTACAATGAGCAGTTCTTC. The complete variable domain, with remaining parts taken from reference TRBV28 and TRBJ2-1, reads DVKVTQSSRYLVKRTGEKVFLECVQDMDHENMFWYRQDPGLGLRLIYFSYDVKMKEKGDIPEGYSVSREKKERFSLILESASTNQTSMYLCASSAEGGSYNEQFFGPGTRLTVL.

The chain has TRBV4-2 and TRBJ2-6; D is perhaps TRBD2 (6 bases). Germline CDR1 LGHNA, CDR2 YNFKEQ. The length of the CDR3 is 17 residues. The V gene lost 3 bases and the J gene lost 0 bases, with 12 bases spanning the gap. The CDR3 spells CASSQTGLSSGANVLTF. CDR3 coding DNA: TGTGCCAGCAGCCAGACGGGACTGAGCTCTGGGGCCAACGTCCTGACTTTC.

The chain recombines TRBV7-9 with TRBJ2-5, with a possible D match to TRBD2 (6 bases). Per the germline V gene, CDR1 is SEHNR and CDR2 is FQNEAQ (reference sequence). This CDR3 contains 15 residues. V gave up 5 bases and J gave up 1 base, with 14 bases separating them. The CDR3 DNA follows: TGTGCCAGCAGCACTTCGGGACTGCTCCAAGAGACCCAGTACTTC. The encoded protein is CASSTSGLLQETQYF.

This sequence joins TRBV27 and TRBJ2-1; 10 positions match TRBD2. Germline values: CDR1 MNHEY, CDR2 SMNVEV (reference sequence). This CDR3 is 15 amino acids long. J was trimmed by 10 bases and V by 4 bases; bases with no gene match: 10. In nucleotides, the CDR3 is TGTGCCAGCAGTTCCCCGGGACTAGCGCTTCGGGAGCAGTTCTTC. This codes for CASSSPGLALREQFF.

V usage is TRBV10-3 and J usage is TRBJ1-3; 7 bases are a match to TRBD1. Germline assignment: CDR1 ENHRY and CDR2 SYGVKD. Trimming at V came to 4 bases and at J to 0 bases, leaving 9 bases not matched to a gene. The CDR3 contains 17 residues. CDR3 sequence reads: CAISGSGQASSGNTIYF. The CDR3 DNA follows: TGTGCCATCAGTGGGTCCGGACAGGCGAGCTCTGGAAACACCATATATTTT.

This CDR3 reads CASSDSRQGNIQYF. The CDR3 coding sequence is TGTGCCAGCAGTGACTCCAGGCAGGGAAACATTCAGTACTTC. The gene calls are TRBV2 and TRBJ2-4; weak D call: TRBD1 (5 bases). Trimming left V 3 bases short and J 6 bases short, with 12 bases between. Germline CDR1 and CDR2: SNHLY and FYNNEI. The CDR3 covers 14 residues.

This chain links TRBV28 with TRBJ1-1; TRBD1 agrees at 8 bases. Losses at the gene ends were 6 bases for V and 6 bases for J; bases not matched to a gene: 9. This CDR3 region has 14 residues. Germline V lookup: CDR1 MDHEN, CDR2 SYDVKM. The CDR3 DNA is TGTGCCAGCAGAAACAGGGGGTTGGACGCTGAAGCTTTCTTT. It yields the protein CASRNRGLDAEAFF.

This chain links TRBV2 with TRBJ2-7; 10 bases match TRBD2. This CDR3 has 14 amino acids. Germline lookup yields CDR1 SNHLY and CDR2 FYNNEI. V trimming: 7 bases; J trimming: 3 bases; junction bases outside the gene matches: 6. The chain's CDR3 is CASKLGLANYEQYF. The CDR3 DNA is TGTGCCAGCAAGTTGGGACTAGCGAACTACGAGCAGTACTTC.

The genes are TRBV20-1 and TRBJ2-3; 8 nucleotides match TRBD2. V trimming: 3 bases; J trimming: 2 bases; junction bases outside the gene matches: 7. The CDR3 sequence is 15 residues long. CDR1 is DFQATT and CDR2 is SNEGSKA in the germline V gene (reference sequence). The chain's CDR3 is CSASLPSGFTDTQYF. CDR3 in DNA: TGCAGTGCTAGTTTGCCTAGCGGGTTCACAGATACGCAGTATTTT.

This sequence joins TRBV6-1 and TRBJ2-7; 7 bases are shared with TRBD1. The CDR3 has 15 amino acids. With 0 bases clipped from V and 0 bases from J, the junction kept 2 bases outside the gene matches. CDR1 MNHNS and CDR2 SASEGT come from the germline V gene. The chain's CDR3 is CASSEAWDSSYEQYF. The CDR3 DNA follows: TGTGCCAGCAGTGAAGCATGGGACAGCTCCTACGAGCAGTACTTC.